This T cell receptor beta chain came from a study of T cell responses to AZD1222 COVID-19 vaccine. Profiling relied on immunoSEQ multiplex PCR, and the TCRdb table lists in-frame clones only, not all of them. The sample consists of under 200,000 clones, around 95% of them appearing once. As regards this clone: Its target is not known.

The CDR3 consists of 15 residues. The trim removed 8 bases at V and 5 bases at J, leaving 11 bases unmatched. CDR1 and CDR2 (germline): MDHEN, SYDVKM. Findings and caveats of the study: Repertoires were sampled only after the peak T cell response.

This sequence was found in an adult in good health. The sequences come from peripheral blood, collected on day 0 of AZD1222 vaccination. The V call is TRBV28, the J call TRBJ2-5; 10 bases fit TRBD1. The CDR3 spells CASGFGQGGKETQYF. The CDR3 bases are TGTGCCAGCGGGTTTGGACAGGGGGGAAAGGAGACCCAGTACTTC.